The T cell receptor beta chain described here comes from a study of cytomegalovirus exposure and HLA in healthy donors. The method was immunoSEQ multiplex PCR; TCRdb's version includes in-frame clones alone and lacks a portion of them. This sample has more than 300,000 clones, with approximately 90% found just once. The CDR3 extends over 15 amino acids. The germline V gene has CDR1 SEHNR and CDR2 FQNEAQ (reference sequence). As to this clone: An end of the junction differs from the germline gene, which may be a read error.

The sequence came from a woman between 18 and 30 years old in good health and CMV-seronegative. Sequenced: PBMCs. V usage is TRBV7-9 and J usage is TRBJ1-2; the D is unclear. The DNA for the CDR3 is TGTGCCAGCAGCCCCCGACTGAGCCATCTAGATGGCTACACTTTC. Protein: CASSPRLSHLDGYTF.